The sample holds many counts of the clone carrying this T cell receptor (beta chain). Antigen: not known. The data derive from a study of T cells after yellow fever vaccination. Overall study: Fractions with few cells were prepared using SMART-Seq v4 Ultra Low Input. Overall study results and limits: Post-booster repertoires again held most primary-vaccination clones (about 95% CD4, 80% to 90% CD8).

TCRdb reanalysed the 5' RACE reads using MiXCR and keeps one entry per CDR3 protein. The sample lists 350,000 to 450,000 distinct CDR3 sequences; approximately 5.7% were seen once. The CDR3 length is 16 residues. CDR1 is SGHKS and CDR2 is YYEKEE in the germline V gene (reference sequence). After removal of 0 bases from V and 3 bases from J, the junction contained 4 bases not matched to a gene. The TCR was taken from a man aged 30 to 45 who received the YFV17D yellow fever vaccine. The sequences come from PBMCs, collected 5 days after the yellow fever booster vaccination. This sequence joins TRBV5-5 and TRBJ2-3; 10 nucleotides align to TRBD2. The CDR3 reads CASSLGGLAVTDTQYF. DNA of the CDR3: TGTGCCAGCAGCTTGGGCGGACTAGCGGTAACAGATACGCAGTATTTT.